Here is one T cell receptor beta chain with its context. What it binds is not known. This sample stems from a study of radiotherapy plus CTLA-4 blockade in lung cancer. Turning to the study itself: Objective responses were seen in around 17% of patients, disease control in roughly 30%. General study points: With interferon-beta, early dynamics of blood T cell clones were reported to best predict response.

The CDR3 spans 15 residues. Trimming removed 6 bases at V and 3 bases at J, with 15 bases between. CDR1 and CDR2 from the germline V gene are MNHNS and SASEGT. Measured with immunoSEQ multiplex PCR; TCRdb has only the in-frame clones, and not every one. The sample lists roughly 90,000 clones, roughly 80% occurring once. The input for sequencing was peripheral blood, taken from a patient treated with radiotherapy plus ipilimumab. The rearrangement links TRBV6-1 to TRBJ1-5; D unclear. This TCR derives from a human donor with non-small cell lung cancer that progressed on radiotherapy plus ipilimumab. This CDR3 reads CASREIPIINQPQHF. CDR3 nucleotide sequence: TGTGCCAGCAGAGAAATACCCATTATCAATCAGCCCCAGCATTTT.